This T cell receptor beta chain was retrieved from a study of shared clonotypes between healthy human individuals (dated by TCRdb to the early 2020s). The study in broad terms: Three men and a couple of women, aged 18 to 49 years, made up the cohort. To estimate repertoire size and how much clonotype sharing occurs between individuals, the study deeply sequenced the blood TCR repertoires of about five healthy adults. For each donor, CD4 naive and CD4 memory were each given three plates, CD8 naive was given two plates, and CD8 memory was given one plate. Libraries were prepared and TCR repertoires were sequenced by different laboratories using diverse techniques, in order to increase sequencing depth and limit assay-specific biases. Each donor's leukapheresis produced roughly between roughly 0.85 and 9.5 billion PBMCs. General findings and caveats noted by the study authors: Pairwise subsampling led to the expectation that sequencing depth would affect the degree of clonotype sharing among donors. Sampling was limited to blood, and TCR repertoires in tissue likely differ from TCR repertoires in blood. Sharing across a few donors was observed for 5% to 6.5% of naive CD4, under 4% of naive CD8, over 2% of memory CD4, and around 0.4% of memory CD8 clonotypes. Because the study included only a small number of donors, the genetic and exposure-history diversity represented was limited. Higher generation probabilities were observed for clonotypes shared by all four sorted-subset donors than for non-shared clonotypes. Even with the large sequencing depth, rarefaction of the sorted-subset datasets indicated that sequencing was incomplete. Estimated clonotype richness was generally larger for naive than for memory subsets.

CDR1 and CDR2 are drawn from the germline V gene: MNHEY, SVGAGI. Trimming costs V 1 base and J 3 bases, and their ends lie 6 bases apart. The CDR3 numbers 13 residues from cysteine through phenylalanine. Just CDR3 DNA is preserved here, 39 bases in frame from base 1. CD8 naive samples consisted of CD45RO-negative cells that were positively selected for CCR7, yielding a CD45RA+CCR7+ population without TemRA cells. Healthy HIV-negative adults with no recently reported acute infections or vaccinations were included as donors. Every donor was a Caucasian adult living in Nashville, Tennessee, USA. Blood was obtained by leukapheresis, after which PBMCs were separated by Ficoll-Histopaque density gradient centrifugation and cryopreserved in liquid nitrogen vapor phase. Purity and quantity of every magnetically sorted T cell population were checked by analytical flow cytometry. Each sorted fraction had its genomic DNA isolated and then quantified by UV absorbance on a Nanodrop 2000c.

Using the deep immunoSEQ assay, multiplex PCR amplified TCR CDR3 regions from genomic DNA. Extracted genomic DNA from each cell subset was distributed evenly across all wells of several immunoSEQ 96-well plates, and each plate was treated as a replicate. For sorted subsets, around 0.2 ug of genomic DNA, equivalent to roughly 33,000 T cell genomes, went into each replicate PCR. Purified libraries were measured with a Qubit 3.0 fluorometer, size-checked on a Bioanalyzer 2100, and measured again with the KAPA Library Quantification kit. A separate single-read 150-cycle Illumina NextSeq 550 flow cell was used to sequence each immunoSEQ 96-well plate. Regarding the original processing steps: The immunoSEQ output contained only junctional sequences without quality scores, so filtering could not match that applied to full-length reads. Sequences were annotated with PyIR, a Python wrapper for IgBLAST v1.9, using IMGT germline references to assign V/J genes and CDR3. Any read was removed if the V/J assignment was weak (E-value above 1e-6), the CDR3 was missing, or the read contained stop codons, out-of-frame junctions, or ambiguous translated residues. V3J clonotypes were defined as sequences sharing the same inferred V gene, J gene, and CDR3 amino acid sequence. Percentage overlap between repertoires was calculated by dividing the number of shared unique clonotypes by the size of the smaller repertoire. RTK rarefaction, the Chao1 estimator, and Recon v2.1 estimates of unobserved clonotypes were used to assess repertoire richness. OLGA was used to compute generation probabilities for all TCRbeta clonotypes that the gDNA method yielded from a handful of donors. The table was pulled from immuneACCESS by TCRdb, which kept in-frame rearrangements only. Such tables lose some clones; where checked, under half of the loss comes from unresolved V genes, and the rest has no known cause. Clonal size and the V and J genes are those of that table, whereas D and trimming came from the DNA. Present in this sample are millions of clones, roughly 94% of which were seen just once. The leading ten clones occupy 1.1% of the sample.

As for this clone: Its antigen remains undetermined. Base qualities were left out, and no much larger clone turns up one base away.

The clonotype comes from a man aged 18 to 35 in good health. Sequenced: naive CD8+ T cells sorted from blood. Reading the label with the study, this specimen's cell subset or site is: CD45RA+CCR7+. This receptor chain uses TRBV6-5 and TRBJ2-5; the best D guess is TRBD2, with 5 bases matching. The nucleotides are TGTGCCAGCAGTTACTTCGGGGAAGAGACCCAGTACTTC. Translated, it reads CASSYFGEETQYF.